Following are 12 T cell receptor beta chains from one sample sequenced in a study of cytomegalovirus exposure and HLA in healthy donors. Some clones are missing from TCRdb's copy, which holds only in-frame ones; the method was immunoSEQ multiplex PCR. Here the sample spans over 60,000 clones, about 94% being singletons. The sequencing sample was made of PBMCs. The receptors originated from a man between 18 and 35 years old in good health and CMV-seropositive.

The chain links TRBV7-9 to TRBJ1-2; D gene uncertain. Germline CDR1 reads SEHNR; CDR2 reads FQNEAQ (reference sequence). The CDR3 is 13 amino acids. V was cut by 5 bases and J by 5 bases, with 12 bases left in between. CDR3 protein: CASSQLEGYGYTF. The CDR3 DNA sequence: TGTGCCAGCAGCCAATTGGAGGGTTATGGCTACACCTTC.

The gene calls are TRBV28 and TRBJ2-5; the match to TRBD1 covers 8 bases. In germline, CDR1 is MDHEN, CDR2 SYDVKM. V dropped 3 bases and J dropped 4; count of bases not matched to a gene: 4. The CDR3 is made up of 14 amino acids. This CDR3 reads CASSLGRGPETQYF. For the CDR3, the DNA is TGTGCCAGCAGTTTGGGCAGGGGGCCAGAGACCCAGTACTTC.

The genes are TRBV5-8 and TRBJ2-7; 9 positions match TRBD1. The V gene end was trimmed by 0 bases and the J gene end by 5 bases; junction bases not matched to a gene: 3. CDR1 is SGHTS, CDR2 YDEGEE, per germline. The CDR3 spans 14 residues. CDR3 coding DNA: TGTGCCAGCAGCTTGGCGGACAGGGGAAACGAGCAGTACTTC. This encodes CASSLADRGNEQYF.

J is TRBJ2-3 and V is TRBV4-2; 10 bases align to TRBD2. V dropped 0 bases and J dropped 4; count of bases not matched to a gene: 1. Germline CDR1 reads LGHNA; CDR2 reads YNFKEQ. CDR3 length: 15 amino acids. The chain's CDR3 is CASSQDTSGADTQYF. The CDR3 DNA reads TGTGCCAGCAGCCAAGATACTAGCGGGGCAGATACGCAGTATTTT.

This rearrangement joins TRBV6-5 to TRBJ2-7; a weak D match, TRBD1 (5 bases). The CDR3 covers 15 residues. Germline loops: CDR1 MNHEY, CDR2 SVGAGI. The ends were cut back, 5 bases at V and 0 bases at J, with 14 bases in the middle. CDR3 nucleotides: TGTGCCAGCAGTAGCTTAACCCAGGGCTCCTACGAGCAGTACTTC. As protein: CASSSLTQGSYEQYF.

The genes are TRBV2 and TRBJ2-7, with TRBD2 as a possible D gene (6 bases). This CDR3 has 18 residues. V lost 4 bases, J lost 0 bases, and 22 bases lay in between. CDR1 is SNHLY, CDR2 FYNNEI, per germline. For the CDR3, the DNA is TGTGCCAGCAGTGCAGAATCAAATGGGGGGTCCCTCTCCTACGAGCAGTACTTC. This sequence encodes CASSAESNGGSLSYEQYF.

V and J are TRBV19 and TRBJ2-7; maybe TRBD2 (6 bases). The CDR3 is 12 amino acids. The germline CDR1 and CDR2 sequences are LNHDA and SQIVND (reference sequence). Trimming took off 3 bases at V and 4 bases at J, with 7 bases between the two ends. Written as DNA, the CDR3 is TGTGCCAGTAGTATGGAGGGTTACGAGCAGTACTTC. Translated, it gives CASSMEGYEQYF.

The V gene is TRBV27, the J gene TRBJ1-2; 8 bases agree with TRBD1. V gave up 2 bases and J gave up 4 bases; unmatched junction bases: 9. The length of the CDR3 is 16 residues. CDR1 is MNHEY, CDR2 SMNVEV, per germline (reference sequence). Here the CDR3 reads CASSLPLDRALYGYTF. CDR3 sequence (DNA): TGTGCCAGCAGTTTACCCTTGGACAGGGCTCTCTATGGCTACACCTTC.

The chain joins TRBV7-9 to TRBJ2-6; a possible D gene is TRBD1 (6 bases). This CDR3 is built from 16 residues. V lost 5 bases, J lost 1 base, and 12 bases lay in between. In germline, CDR1 is SEHNR, CDR2 FQNEAQ (reference sequence). CDR3 region: CASSQQGGSGANVLTF. Written as DNA, the CDR3 is TGTGCCAGCAGCCAACAAGGGGGTTCTGGGGCCAACGTCCTGACTTTC.

The chain joins TRBV4-1 to TRBJ2-3; 7 bases are a match to TRBD2. CDR3 length: 17 residues. The V gene end was trimmed by 2 bases and the J gene end by 2 bases; junction bases not matched to a gene: 10. Germline CDR1 reads MGHRA; CDR2 reads YSYEKL. CDR3 nucleotides: TGCGCCAGCAGCCAATGGGCGGGAGTGGTACTCACAGATACGCAGTATTTT. Its translation: CASSQWAGVVLTDTQYF.

The chain links TRBV4-1 to TRBJ2-7; D is perhaps TRBD2 (6 bases). Germline V gives CDR1 MGHRA, CDR2 YSYEKL. CDR3 length equals 14 residues. V gave up 0 bases and J gave up 5 bases, with 11 bases separating them. The CDR3 region is CASSQEGGVHEQYF. The DNA for the CDR3 is TGCGCCAGCAGCCAAGAAGGAGGGGTCCACGAGCAGTACTTC.

The rearrangement uses TRBV19 and TRBJ2-3, with 7 positions matching TRBD1. Germline trimming cut 0 bases from V and 1 base from J; bases unmatched to any gene: 1. Germline CDR1 LNHDA, CDR2 SQIVND (reference sequence). The CDR3 runs to 15 residues. CDR3 region: CASSIDQGGTDTQYF. CDR3 nucleotides: TGTGCCAGTAGTATAGATCAGGGGGGCACAGATACGCAGTATTTT.